This T cell receptor beta chain was documented in a study of blood T cell repertoires in COVID-19. Study summary: Researchers got acute and convalescent COVID-19 samples from the United States, Italy and Spain.

The protocol was immunoSEQ multiplex PCR, while the TCRdb copy is restricted to in-frame clones and leaves out a portion. The sample yields about 440,000 clones, around 90% seen once. V lost 0 bases, J lost 3 bases, and 15 bases lay in between. Germline values: CDR1 SEHNR, CDR2 FQNEAQ (reference sequence). The CDR3 contains 16 residues. The clonotype was recovered from a young woman with acute COVID-19. Sequenced input: PBMCs or T cells enriched from blood (not recorded which). The genes are TRBV7-9 and TRBJ2-7; possible D gene TRBD1, 6 bases. CDR3 DNA sequence: TGTGCCAGCAGCTTAGCACTAACAGGGATCCACTACGAGCAGTACTTC. The encoded protein is CASSLALTGIHYEQYF.